This TCR beta chain came from a study of cytomegalovirus exposure and HLA in healthy donors. PCR amplification relied on 60 Vbeta primers (plus 13 Jbeta primers). Under the authors' procedure: Tens of millions of unique TCR beta chains, some 9.9 million shared, were counted in a later analysis. Assay: immunoSEQ multiplex PCR; the TCRdb copy retains only in-frame clones and omits some. The DNA gave D and trimming, while V, J and clone size come from that table. The sample has under 250,000 clones, just over 75% seen once. The CDR3 covers 15 residues. The germline gives CDR1 SGHAT, CDR2 FQNNGV. V was clipped by 5 bases and J by 2 bases, with 15 bases between them. Study-level results: Diagnosis of cytomegalovirus status made by the classifier reportedly showed high specificity and sensitivity. About 90% or about 30% of the time was how often most TCR beta V segments were productive, according to an earlier analysis. A missense variant in DCLRE1C was later tied to TCR beta V- and J-gene trimming.

Concerning this clone itself: Its antigen is not known.

This TCR was recovered from a man under 40 in good health and CMV-seronegative. Material for sequencing was PBMCs. The rearrangement links TRBV11-2 to TRBJ2-5, with a tentative D call TRBD2 (5 bases). The CDR3 spells CASSPNRLLQETQYF. CDR3 DNA sequence: TGTGCCAGCAGCCCAAACCGACTACTGCAAGAGACCCAGTACTTC.